Listed below are T cell receptor beta chains from one sample, sequenced in a study of control samples from healthy donors and cancer patients. Measured with immunoSEQ multiplex PCR; TCRdb has only the in-frame clones, and not every one. Among approximately 69,000 clones listed, over 85% were seen once. Sequenced: PBMCs. All receptors derive from a man aged 60-69 years with colorectal cancer. CDR3s include the opening cysteine and the closing phenylalanine or tryptophan. A D gene is named only where the DNA matches it firmly. A clone size is listed for some rows: how often the clone was seen (once, few, many), or a class if it is expanded.

clone_size: once
j_call: TRBJ1-3
d_call: -
v_call: TRBV18
cdr3_aa: CASSLVQGSSGNTIYF
cdr3_nt: TGTGCCAGCTCACTCGTACAGGGATCCTCTGGAAACACCATATATTTT

clone_size: many
j_call: TRBJ1-2
d_call: -
v_call: TRBV18
cdr3_aa: CASSPGQNYGYTF
cdr3_nt: TGTGCCAGCTCACCTGGACAGAACTATGGCTACACCTTC

clone_size: once
j_call: TRBJ1-4
d_call: -
v_call: TRBV18
cdr3_aa: CASSPGANEKLFF
cdr3_nt: TGTGCCAGCTCACCAGGGGCTAATGAAAAACTGTTTTTT

clone_size: -
j_call: TRBJ2-5
d_call: TRBD2
v_call: TRBV2
cdr3_aa: CASREQGTTQETQYF
cdr3_nt: TGTGCCAGCAGAGAACAAGGGACTACCCAAGAGACCCAGTACTTC

clone_size: once
j_call: TRBJ2-5
d_call: TRBD2
v_call: TRBV7-9
cdr3_aa: CASSATSGGAKETQYF
cdr3_nt: TGTGCCAGCAGCGCGACTAGCGGGGGGGCAAAAGAGACCCAGTACTTC

clone_size: -
j_call: TRBJ2-2
d_call: TRBD2
v_call: TRBV6-6
cdr3_aa: CASRGSRGDTGELFF
cdr3_nt: TGTGCCAGCAGGGGATCCCGGGGGGACACCGGGGAGCTGTTTTTT

clone_size: -
j_call: TRBJ1-2
d_call: -
v_call: TRBV27
cdr3_aa: CARGVVGYTF
cdr3_nt: TGTGCCAGAGGGGTGGTTGGCTACACCTTC

clone_size: few
j_call: TRBJ2-1
d_call: TRBD1
v_call: TRBV5-1
cdr3_aa: CASSHRQGWDEQFF
cdr3_nt: TGCGCCAGCAGCCATCGACAGGGTTGGGATGAGCAGTTCTTC

clone_size: once
j_call: TRBJ2-5
d_call: -
v_call: TRBV6-5
cdr3_aa: CASSYSGREETQYF
cdr3_nt: TGTGCCAGCAGTTACTCGGGCAGGGAAGAGACCCAGTACTTC

clone_size: once
j_call: TRBJ2-7
d_call: TRBD1
v_call: TRBV4-1
cdr3_aa: CASSPQLGQGPGEQYF
cdr3_nt: TGCGCCAGCAGCCCGCAACTGGGACAGGGGCCAGGGGAGCAGTACTTC

clone_size: -
j_call: TRBJ2-7
d_call: -
v_call: TRBV7-2
cdr3_aa: CASSSVGGGASYEQYF
cdr3_nt: TGTGCCAGCAGCTCGGTGGGAGGGGGGGCCTCCTACGAGCAGTACTTC

clone_size: -
j_call: TRBJ1-6
d_call: -
v_call: TRBV5-1
cdr3_aa: CASSPDPSGYSPLHF
cdr3_nt: TGCGCCAGCAGTCCGGACCCCTCGGGGTATTCACCCCTCCACTTT

clone_size: once
j_call: TRBJ1-2
d_call: TRBD1
v_call: TRBV6-5
cdr3_aa: CASSYYDRGGYTF
cdr3_nt: TGTGCCAGCAGTTACTATGACAGGGGAGGCTACACCTTC

clone_size: -
j_call: TRBJ1-2
d_call: -
v_call: TRBV20-1
cdr3_aa: CSASGQGSRMNYGYTF
cdr3_nt: TGCAGTGCTAGTGGTCAGGGCTCCCGGATGAACTATGGCTACACCTTC

clone_size: -
j_call: TRBJ2-7
d_call: TRBD2
v_call: TRBV3-1/TRBV3-2
cdr3_aa: CASRATSGSYEQYF
cdr3_nt: TGTGCCAGCAGAGCGACTAGCGGGTCCTACGAGCAGTACTTC

clone_size: -
j_call: TRBJ1-2
d_call: -
v_call: TRBV2
cdr3_aa: CASRDSLGGYTF
cdr3_nt: TGTGCCAGCAGGGACAGCTTGGGTGGCTACACCTTC

clone_size: -
j_call: TRBJ1-4
d_call: -
v_call: TRBV5-8
cdr3_aa: CASSLFSGDEKLFF
cdr3_nt: TGTGCCAGCAGCTTGTTTAGCGGCGATGAAAAACTGTTTTTT

clone_size: -
j_call: TRBJ2-2
d_call: -
v_call: TRBV6-5
cdr3_aa: CASSYTRGSTGELFF
cdr3_nt: TGTGCCAGCAGTTACACCCGGGGGAGCACCGGGGAGCTGTTTTTT

clone_size: few
j_call: TRBJ1-4
d_call: TRBD1
v_call: TRBV9
cdr3_aa: CASSERTGGYWTNEKLFF
cdr3_nt: TGTGCCAGCAGCGAGAGGACAGGGGGCTACTGGACTAATGAAAAACTGTTTTTT

clone_size: -
j_call: TRBJ2-7
d_call: -
v_call: TRBV30
cdr3_aa: CAWSVQAYEQYF
cdr3_nt: TGTGCCTGGAGTGTTCAGGCCTACGAGCAGTACTTC

clone_size: -
j_call: TRBJ1-1
d_call: -
v_call: TRBV10-1
cdr3_aa: CASSESWGKAFF
cdr3_nt: TGCGCCAGCAGTGAGTCGTGGGGAAAGGCTTTCTTT

clone_size: -
j_call: TRBJ2-2
d_call: -
v_call: TRBV27
cdr3_aa: CASTRYETGELFF
cdr3_nt: TGTGCCAGCACTCGTTACGAGACCGGGGAGCTGTTTTTT

clone_size: -
j_call: TRBJ2-5
d_call: TRBD2
v_call: TRBV10-3
cdr3_aa: CAISVEYSGGPQETQYF
cdr3_nt: TGTGCCATCAGTGTAGAATATAGCGGGGGCCCTCAAGAGACCCAGTACTTC

clone_size: -
j_call: TRBJ1-1
d_call: -
v_call: TRBV7-9
cdr3_aa: CASSIGQKNTEAFF
cdr3_nt: TGTGCCAGCAGCATTGGACAGAAGAACACTGAAGCTTTCTTT

clone_size: -
j_call: TRBJ2-7
d_call: -
v_call: TRBV6-5
cdr3_aa: CASSKLGRLYEQYF
cdr3_nt: TGTGCCAGCAGTAAACTGGGACGGCTCTACGAGCAGTACTTC

clone_size: -
j_call: TRBJ2-5
d_call: -
v_call: TRBV2
cdr3_aa: CAGRGSETQYF
cdr3_nt: TGTGCCGGCAGGGGCTCGGAGACCCAGTACTTC

clone_size: once
j_call: TRBJ1-2
d_call: -
v_call: TRBV4-3
cdr3_aa: CASSQPGVYGYTF
cdr3_nt: TGCGCCAGCAGCCAACCAGGGGTCTATGGCTACACCTTC

clone_size: -
j_call: TRBJ2-5
d_call: TRBD2
v_call: TRBV6-5
cdr3_aa: CASSYSSGGQETQYF
cdr3_nt: TGTGCCAGCAGTTATTCCTCGGGGGGACAAGAGACCCAGTACTTC

clone_size: -
j_call: TRBJ1-5
d_call: -
v_call: TRBV19
cdr3_aa: CASSDSGRVSNQPQHF
cdr3_nt: TGTGCCAGTAGCGATTCAGGGAGGGTTAGCAATCAGCCCCAGCATTTT

clone_size: -
j_call: TRBJ2-1
d_call: TRBD2
v_call: TRBV7-7
cdr3_aa: CASSPWTSGGPPSSYNEQFF
cdr3_nt: TGTGCCAGCAGCCCATGGACTAGCGGGGGGCCACCGAGCTCCTACAATGAGCAGTTCTTC

clone_size: -
j_call: TRBJ2-5
d_call: -
v_call: TRBV7-2
cdr3_aa: CASSLPSGQETQYF
cdr3_nt: TGTGCCAGCAGCTTACCTTCCGGCCAAGAGACCCAGTACTTC

clone_size: -
j_call: TRBJ1-2
d_call: -
v_call: TRBV5-4
cdr3_aa: CASSLSGTTNYGYTF
cdr3_nt: TGTGCCAGCAGCTTGAGTGGGACGACTAACTATGGCTACACCTTC

clone_size: -
j_call: TRBJ1-2
d_call: TRBD1
v_call: TRBV6-1
cdr3_aa: CASSEWDSPGNYGYTF
cdr3_nt: TGTGCCAGCAGTGAGTGGGACAGCCCAGGGAACTATGGCTACACCTTC

clone_size: -
j_call: TRBJ2-3
d_call: TRBD2
v_call: TRBV24-1
cdr3_aa: CATSAGGPLTDTQYF
cdr3_nt: TGTGCCACCTCCGCGGGGGGGCCATTGACAGATACGCAGTATTTT

clone_size: -
j_call: TRBJ2-7
d_call: TRBD2
v_call: TRBV5-1
cdr3_aa: CASSLISGGGREQYF
cdr3_nt: TGCGCCAGCAGCTTAATTAGCGGGGGGGGGCGGGAGCAGTACTTC

clone_size: few
j_call: TRBJ2-7
d_call: -
v_call: TRBV5-6
cdr3_aa: CASSPVVTDVGEQYF
cdr3_nt: TGTGCCAGCAGCCCAGTGGTGACAGACGTAGGGGAGCAGTACTTC

clone_size: -
j_call: TRBJ2-5
d_call: TRBD2
v_call: TRBV18
cdr3_aa: CASLPGLKETQYF
cdr3_nt: TGTGCCAGCCTTCCGGGACTAAAGGAGACCCAGTACTTC

clone_size: -
j_call: TRBJ1-4
d_call: TRBD1
v_call: TRBV28
cdr3_aa: CASSFFGTGPEKLFF
cdr3_nt: TGTGCCAGCAGTTTTTTTGGGACAGGACCTGAAAAACTGTTTTTT

clone_size: -
j_call: TRBJ1-1
d_call: TRBD1
v_call: TRBV4-1
cdr3_aa: CASSQPGQTAGRAFF
cdr3_nt: TGCGCCAGCAGCCAACCGGGACAGACGGCCGGTCGGGCTTTCTTT

clone_size: -
j_call: TRBJ1-2
d_call: -
v_call: TRBV12-5
cdr3_aa: CASGLVTGNYGYTF
cdr3_nt: TGTGCTAGTGGTTTGGTGACAGGAAACTATGGCTACACCTTC

clone_size: -
j_call: TRBJ1-3
d_call: -
v_call: TRBV6-2/TRBV6-3
cdr3_aa: CASSTGFSGNTIYF
cdr3_nt: TGTGCCAGCAGCACAGGGTTCTCTGGAAACACCATATATTTT

clone_size: -
j_call: TRBJ2-5
d_call: -
v_call: TRBV7-9
cdr3_aa: CASSSRQGRETQYF
cdr3_nt: TGTGCCAGCAGCTCCCGCCAGGGGAGGGAGACCCAGTACTTC

clone_size: -
j_call: TRBJ1-3
d_call: -
v_call: TRBV11-2
cdr3_aa: CASRPASGNTIYF
cdr3_nt: TGTGCCAGCAGGCCCGCCTCTGGAAACACCATATATTTT